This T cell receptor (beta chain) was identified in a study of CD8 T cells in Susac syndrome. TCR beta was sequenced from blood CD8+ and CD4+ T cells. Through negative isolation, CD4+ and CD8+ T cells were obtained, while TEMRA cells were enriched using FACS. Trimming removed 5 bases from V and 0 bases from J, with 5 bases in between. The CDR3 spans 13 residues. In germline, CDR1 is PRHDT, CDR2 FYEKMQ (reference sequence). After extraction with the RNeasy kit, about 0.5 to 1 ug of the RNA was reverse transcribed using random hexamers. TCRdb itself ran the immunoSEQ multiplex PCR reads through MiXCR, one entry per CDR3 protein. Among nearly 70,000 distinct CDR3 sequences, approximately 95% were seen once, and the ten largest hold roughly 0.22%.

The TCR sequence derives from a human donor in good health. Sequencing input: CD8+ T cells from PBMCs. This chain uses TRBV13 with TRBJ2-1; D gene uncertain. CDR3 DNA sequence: TGTGCCAGCAGCCCCCGCTCCTACAATGAGCAGTTCTTC. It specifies CASSPRSYNEQFF. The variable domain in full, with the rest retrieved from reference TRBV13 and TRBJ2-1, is AAGVIQSPRHLIKEKRETATLKCYPIPRHDTVYWYQQGPGQDPQFLISFYEKMQSDKGSIPDRFSAQQFSDYHSELNMSSLELGDSALYFCASSPRSYNEQFFGPGTRLTVL.